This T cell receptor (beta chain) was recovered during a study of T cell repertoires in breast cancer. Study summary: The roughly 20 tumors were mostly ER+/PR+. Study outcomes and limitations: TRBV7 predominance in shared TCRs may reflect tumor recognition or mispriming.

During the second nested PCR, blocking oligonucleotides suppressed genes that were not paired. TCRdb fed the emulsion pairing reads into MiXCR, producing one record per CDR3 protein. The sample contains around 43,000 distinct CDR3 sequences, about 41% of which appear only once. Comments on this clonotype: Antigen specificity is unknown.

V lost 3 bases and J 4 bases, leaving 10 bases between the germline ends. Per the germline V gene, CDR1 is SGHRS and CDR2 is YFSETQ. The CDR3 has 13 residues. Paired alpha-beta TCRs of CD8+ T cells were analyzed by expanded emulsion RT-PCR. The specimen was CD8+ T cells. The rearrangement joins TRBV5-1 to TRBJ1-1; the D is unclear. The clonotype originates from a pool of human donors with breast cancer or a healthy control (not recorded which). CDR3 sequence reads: CASSSTVATEAFF. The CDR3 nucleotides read TGCGCCAGCAGCTCCACAGTCGCCACTGAAGCTTTCTTT.